This is a list of T cell receptor beta chains from one sample in a study of regulatory T cells in long-lasting Graves disease. Via MiXCR, TCRdb re-called the multiplex PCR reads, giving one row per CDR3 protein. The data contain 540,000 or so distinct CDR3 sequences, approximately 12% of them singletons. The sample also formed part of further work on T cells in Graves' hyperthyroidism and ophthalmopathy.

This sample comprised peripheral blood mononuclear cells (PBMCs), obtained at new diagnosis, from a patient treated with antithyroid drugs. The receptor set was obtained from a man under 40 with Graves disease. Both conserved end residues are part of each CDR3. D genes are given only for firm matches. Size is stated for part of the rows, as once, few or many counts, or as a class when the clone is expanded.

D gene: TRBD1; clone size: NA; V gene: TRBV5-1; J gene: TRBJ1-2; CDR3 DNA: TGCGCCAGCAGCTTATGGGACAGGGATTATGGCTACACCTTC; CDR3 protein: CASSLWDRDYGYTF
D gene: NA; clone size: many; V gene: TRBV2; J gene: TRBJ2-7; CDR3 DNA: TGTGCCAGCAGTTCTACTCCGGACAGCAAGCAGTACTTC; CDR3 protein: CASSSTPDSKQYF
D gene: NA; clone size: NA; V gene: TRBV11-2; J gene: TRBJ2-7; CDR3 DNA: TGTGCCAGCAGCTGGGCAGTTTACGAGCAGTACTTC; CDR3 protein: CASSWAVYEQYF
D gene: TRBD1; clone size: many; V gene: TRBV10-1; J gene: TRBJ2-7; CDR3 DNA: TGCGCCAGCAGTGAGTCGATGGGACAGGGATCCGAGCAGTACTTC; CDR3 protein: CASSESMGQGSEQYF
D gene: NA; clone size: NA; V gene: TRBV7-3; J gene: TRBJ2-2; CDR3 DNA: TGTGCCAGTAGGGGGACCCGAGAAACCGGGGAGCTGTTTTTT; CDR3 protein: CASRGTRETGELFF
D gene: NA; clone size: many; V gene: TRBV6-1; J gene: TRBJ1-1; CDR3 DNA: TGTGCCAGCAGACATTCGGGACCCCTCCTAGCCGCTTTCTTT; CDR3 protein: CASRHSGPLLAAFF
D gene: NA; clone size: many; V gene: TRBV20-1; J gene: TRBJ2-1; CDR3 DNA: TGCAGTGCTAGCGTGCCCCTGGGAGCCAATGAGCAGTTCTTC; CDR3 protein: CSASVPLGANEQFF
D gene: TRBD2; clone size: many; V gene: TRBV11-1; J gene: TRBJ2-2; CDR3 DNA: TGTGCCAGCAGCCTCGGACTAGCGGAAAACACCGGGGAGCTGTTTTTT; CDR3 protein: CASSLGLAENTGELFF
D gene: TRBD2; clone size: many; V gene: TRBV7-2; J gene: TRBJ2-1; CDR3 DNA: TGTGCCAGCACCGGACTAGCGGGAAACAATGAGCAGTTCTTC; CDR3 protein: CASTGLAGNNEQFF
D gene: NA; clone size: many; V gene: TRBV27; J gene: TRBJ1-4; CDR3 DNA: TGTGCCAGCAGTTCAGGCAGGGCGTGGGGTGAAAAACTGTTTTTT; CDR3 protein: CASSSGRAWGEKLFF
D gene: NA; clone size: few; V gene: TRBV7-9; J gene: TRBJ2-1; CDR3 DNA: TGTGCCAGCAGCCAACCGGGACATCCTAATGAGCAGTTCTTC; CDR3 protein: CASSQPGHPNEQFF
D gene: NA; clone size: many; V gene: TRBV12-3/TRBV12-4; J gene: TRBJ2-2; CDR3 DNA: TGTGCCAGCAGTTTTTTAAGGGAAGGGGAGCTGTTTTTT; CDR3 protein: CASSFLREGELFF
D gene: NA; clone size: many; V gene: TRBV3-1; J gene: TRBJ1-2; CDR3 DNA: TGTGCCAGCAGCCAACCGCAGGGCTATGGCTACACCTTC; CDR3 protein: CASSQPQGYGYTF
D gene: TRBD1; clone size: many; V gene: TRBV12-3/TRBV12-4; J gene: TRBJ1-1; CDR3 DNA: TGTGCCAGCAGCCAACTCCTGGGGACAGGGGGCGCCTCGGGGAAAGCTTTCTTT; CDR3 protein: CASSQLLGTGGASGKAFF
D gene: NA; clone size: many; V gene: TRBV28; J gene: TRBJ2-5; CDR3 DNA: TGTGCCAGCAGTTCCGGGACCCAAGAGACCCAGTACTTC; CDR3 protein: CASSSGTQETQYF
D gene: NA; clone size: few; V gene: TRBV29-1; J gene: TRBJ2-4; CDR3 DNA: TGCAGCGTTGGGCAGGGCGGTGTAAACATTCAGTACTTC; CDR3 protein: CSVGQGGVNIQYF
D gene: NA; clone size: NA; V gene: TRBV27; J gene: TRBJ2-5; CDR3 DNA: TGTGCCAGCAGTCAACTAGGACAAGAGACCCAGTACTTC; CDR3 protein: CASSQLGQETQYF
D gene: TRBD2; clone size: few; V gene: TRBV27; J gene: TRBJ2-1; CDR3 DNA: TGTGCCAGCAGTTTAAGGGCTAGCGGAACCACCTACAATGAGCAGCTCTTC; CDR3 protein: CASSLRASGTTYNEQLF
D gene: TRBD2; clone size: many; V gene: TRBV12-3/TRBV12-4; J gene: TRBJ2-7; CDR3 DNA: TGTGCCAGCAAAGCCAGGGCGGGAGGTGTCCACGAGCAGTACTTC; CDR3 protein: CASKARAGGVHEQYF
D gene: TRBD2; clone size: few; V gene: TRBV11-2; J gene: TRBJ2-3; CDR3 DNA: TGTGCCAGCAGCTCAGATAGCGGGAGAGGCACAGATACGCAGTATTTT; CDR3 protein: CASSSDSGRGTDTQYF
D gene: TRBD2; clone size: many; V gene: TRBV10-3; J gene: TRBJ2-3; CDR3 DNA: TGTGCCATCAGTGACACCTCCGGACTAGCGGGAGAGAAAGATACGCAGTATTTT; CDR3 protein: CAISDTSGLAGEKDTQYF